This T cell receptor beta chain was captured by sequencing in a study of blood T cell repertoires in COVID-19. Residents of about two dozen US areas, aged about 18 to 95 years, made up the participants. Original processing methods: Using reference gene primer amplification, nucleated cell counts were estimated. Using immunoSEQ multiplex PCR, the repertoire was profiled, and TCRdb retains in-frame clones only, with some absent. V and J calls and clone size are as listed in that table; D and trimming were resolved from the DNA. This table holds roughly 520,000 clones, roughly 90% found once. V trimming: 8 bases; J trimming: 3 bases; junction bases outside the gene matches: 10. The CDR3 spans 17 residues. The germline gives CDR1 LNHNV, CDR2 YYDKDF (reference sequence).

V usage is TRBV15 and J usage is TRBJ2-3, with TRBD2 matching 14 bases. The sample comprised PBMCs or T cells enriched from blood (not recorded which). The sequence came from a woman in her thirties or forties who had recovered from COVID-19. In DNA form, the CDR3 reads TGTGCCACCGGGACTAGCGGGAGAGGTGGGGGTACAGATACGCAGTATTTT. It yields the protein CATGTSGRGGGTDTQYF.